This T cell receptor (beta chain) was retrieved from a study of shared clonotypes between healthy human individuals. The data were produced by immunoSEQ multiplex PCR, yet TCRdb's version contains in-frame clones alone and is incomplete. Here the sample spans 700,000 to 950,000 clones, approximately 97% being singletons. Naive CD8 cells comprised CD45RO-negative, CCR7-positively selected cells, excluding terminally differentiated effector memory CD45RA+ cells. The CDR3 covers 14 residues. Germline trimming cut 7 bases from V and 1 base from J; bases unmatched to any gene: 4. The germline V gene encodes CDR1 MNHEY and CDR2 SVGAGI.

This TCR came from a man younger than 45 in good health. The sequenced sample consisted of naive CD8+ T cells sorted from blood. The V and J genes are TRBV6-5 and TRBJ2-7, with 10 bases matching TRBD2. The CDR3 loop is CASKGTSVSYEQYF. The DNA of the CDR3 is TGTGCCAGCAAAGGGACTAGCGTTTCCTACGAGCAGTACTTC.